The present entry profiles one TCR beta chain with its context. The source of the sample is a study of control samples from healthy donors and cancer patients. Profiled with immunoSEQ multiplex PCR; TCRdb holds only in-frame clones, not every one. The sample has around 250,000 clones, about 80% seen once; the top ten hold 13%. The V segment lost 1 base and the J segment 9 bases; nucleotides outside the gene matches: 9. This CDR3 region has 16 residues. CDR1 SGHVS and CDR2 FNYEAQ come from the germline V gene. The gene calls are TRBV7-6 and TRBJ2-3, with 11 nucleotides matching TRBD2. Sequences were obtained from PBMCs. The clonotype comes from an older woman with lung cancer. The CDR3 sequence: CASSLGGIAGGRTQYF. The CDR3 DNA reads TGTGCCAGCAGCTTAGGAGGGATAGCGGGGGGGCGGACGCAGTATTTT.